The 7 T cell receptor beta chains reported below all come from one sample, sequenced in a study of neurological immune-mediated disorders. Stated time point: longitudinal time-point 1 (baseline). TCRdb redid the calling of the 5' RACE reads with MiXCR, one entry per CDR3 protein. The profile covers tens of thousands of distinct CDR3 sequences, with roughly an eighth appearing a single time and under 5.5% taken by the ten largest. Sequences were obtained from PBMCs. The receptors come from a female donor with HTLV-1-associated myelopathy (HAM/TSP).

This clonotype was seen many times. This chain uses TRBV20-1 with TRBJ2-7; TRBD1 might be the D (6 bases). The CDR3 is made up of 12 amino acids. V was pared by 8 bases and J by 5 bases, with 16 bases between. Germline V gene sequence: CDR1 DFQATT, CDR2 SNEGSKA (reference sequence). CDR3 sequence reads: CSMRQAFDEQYF. The DNA of the CDR3 is TGCAGTATGAGACAGGCGTTTGACGAGCAGTACTTC.

This clonotype has a count of ten or more. The chain employs TRBV5-5 and TRBJ2-1; 9 nucleotides align to TRBD1. The germline CDR1 and CDR2 sequences are SGHKS and YYEKEE (reference sequence). The V segment lost 4 bases and the J segment 6 bases; nucleotides outside the gene matches: 11. CDR3 size: 16 residues. Here the CDR3 DNA reads TGTGCCAGCAGCGTCCGGACAGGGGTGTTCGGCAATGAGCAGTTCTTC. Protein: CASSVRTGVFGNEQFF.

This clonotype has at least ten counts. The J gene is TRBJ2-7, the V gene TRBV5-1; 12 nucleotides line up with TRBD1. The length of the CDR3 is 14 residues. Looked up from germline, CDR1 is SGHRS and CDR2 is YFSETQ. The trim removed 6 bases at V and 7 bases at J, leaving 8 bases unmatched. The CDR3 sequence is CASIRDRGLGEQYF. The CDR3 region has the DNA TGCGCCAGCATAAGGGACAGGGGGCTCGGGGAGCAGTACTTC.

This clonotype was counted many times. The chain has TRBV5-1 and TRBJ2-3; D may correspond to TRBD1 or TRBD2 (5 bases each). Trimming left V 4 bases short and J 6 bases short, with 12 bases between. From germline, CDR1 is SGHRS and CDR2 YFSETQ. The CDR3 has 13 residues. This CDR3 is CASSAQGADTQYF. The CDR3 nucleotides read TGCGCCAGCAGCGCTCAGGGAGCGGATACGCAGTATTTT. The full variable domain, with the rest looked up from reference TRBV5-1 and TRBJ2-3, is KAGVTQTPRYLIKTRGQQVTLSCSPISGHRSVSWYQQTPGQGLQFLFEYFSETQRNKGNFPGRFSGRQFSNSRSEMNVSTLELGDSALYLCASSAQGADTQYFGPGTRLTVL.

Many counts were recorded for this clonotype. The J gene is TRBJ2-6, the V gene TRBV12-3 or TRBV12-4, with 11 nucleotides matching TRBD2. CDR3 length: 17 residues. Trimming at V came to 5 bases and at J to 2 bases, leaving 5 bases not matched to a gene. The CDR3 nucleotides read TGTGCCAGCAGTCGGACTAGCGGGCACACTGGGGCCAACGTCCTGACTTTC. Encoded protein: CASSRTSGHTGANVLTF.

This sequence joins TRBV5-1 and TRBJ2-7, with D possibly TRBD1 on 6 matching bases. The V end lost 0 bases, the J end lost 5 bases, and 9 bases lay between the germline ends. CDR1 and CDR2 from the germline V gene are SGHRS and YFSETQ. The CDR3 has 13 amino acids. CDR3 protein: CASSLAGENEQYF. The CDR3 nucleotides read TGCGCCAGCAGCTTGGCAGGGGAAAACGAGCAGTACTTC.

This chain joins TRBV5-1 and TRBJ1-1; D is unclear. Germline values: CDR1 SGHRS, CDR2 YFSETQ. V was cut by 0 bases and J by 0 bases, with 9 bases left in between. The CDR3 is 15 amino acids. DNA for the CDR3: TGCGCCAGCAGCTTGGGGACGGCAGTGAACACTGAAGCTTTCTTT. Encoded protein: CASSLGTAVNTEAFF.